This T cell receptor beta chain was profiled in a study of beta chain features in type 1 diabetes. About the research overall: Patients looked much like healthy donors when it came to age, gender and cell yields.

Since all of the isolated RNA was reverse transcribed, expressed TCRB transcripts were what got sequenced. The table came from immunoSEQ multiplex PCR; TCRdb's copy has only in-frame clones and leaves some out. The sample yields around 200,000 clones, around 13% seen once. J lost 14 bases, V lost 4 bases, and 10 bases had no gene match. Per germline, CDR1 SGHTA and CDR2 FQGNSA. The CDR3 spans 12 residues. The sequencing sample was made of central memory CD4+ T cells from blood. The chain is built from TRBV7-2 and TRBJ1-2, with 7 nucleotides matching TRBD1. The origin of this receptor is a woman between 18 and 29 years old in good health. Here the CDR3 DNA reads TGTGCCAGCAGCTGGGGACAGACAAACGTAACCTTC. It specifies CASSWGQTNVTF.